This entry is about one T cell receptor (beta chain). Its target is unknown. The time point denotes: newly diagnosed, previously untreated cHL patient sample. Comparison relied on PBMCs that came from newly diagnosed, untreated classical Hodgkin lymphoma. The sample originates from a study of PD-1 blockade in classical Hodgkin lymphoma. CDR3 size: 13 residues. Between the trimmed V and J ends, which lost 0 bases and 7 bases, there was a span of 11 bases. The V gene's germline CDR1 is SGDLS and CDR2 YYNGEE. Points from the study as a whole: Whatever underlies the repertoire differences (possibly disease activity or prior therapy) remains undefined. Reported baseline diversity: healthy donors highest, relapsed/refractory patients lowest.

Assay used: immunoSEQ multiplex PCR; TCRdb lists only in-frame clones, some missing. The table has roughly 68,000 clones, over 90% seen once; the top ten hold roughly 2.6%. V is TRBV9 and J is TRBJ2-7; no firm D call. The sample consisted of peripheral blood mononuclear cells (PBMCs). This TCR was sampled from a human donor with classical Hodgkin lymphoma. This chain's CDR3 is CASSVVLSGEQYF. In DNA, the CDR3 is TGTGCCAGCAGCGTAGTCTTATCTGGGGAGCAGTACTTC.